Shown below are 10 T cell receptor beta chains from a single sample sequenced in a study of blood T cell repertoires in COVID-19. Using immunoSEQ multiplex PCR, the repertoire was profiled, and TCRdb retains in-frame clones only, with some absent. The data hold about 150,000 clones, with roughly 84% observed a single time. Sequenced: PBMCs or T cells enriched from blood (not recorded which). The receptors originated from a man in his 70s who had been exposed to COVID-19.

The gene calls are TRBV6-2 or TRBV6-3 and TRBJ2-1; 15 bases align to TRBD2. There are 20 residues in the CDR3. Trimming removed 5 bases from V and 0 bases from J; junction bases left unmatched: 11. Germline V gives CDR1 MNHEY, CDR2 SVGEGT. The chain's CDR3 is CASSAIWTSGRAGSYNEQFF. DNA for the CDR3: TGTGCCAGCAGTGCGATTTGGACTAGCGGGAGGGCCGGCTCCTACAATGAGCAGTTCTTC.

The V gene is TRBV5-1, the J gene TRBJ2-1, with 14 nucleotides matching TRBD2. CDR1 SGHRS and CDR2 YFSETQ come from the germline V gene. V lost 3 bases and J lost 4; bases outside the gene matches: 12. The CDR3 is 19 residues long. In nucleotides, the CDR3 is TGCGCCAGCAGCTGGGGCACCGGGACTAGCGGGAGTTATTACAATGAGCAGTTCTTC. Residues: CASSWGTGTSGSYYNEQFF. Complete variable domain (other parts from reference TRBV5-1 and TRBJ2-1): KAGVTQTPRYLIKTRGQQVTLSCSPISGHRSVSWYQQTPGQGLQFLFEYFSETQRNKGNFPGRFSGRQFSNSRSEMNVSTLELGDSALYLCASSWGTGTSGSYYNEQFFGPGTRLTVL.

The chain combines TRBV15 with TRBJ1-2, with 7 bases that match TRBD1. The CDR3 consists of 14 residues. The ends lost 3 bases at V and 0 bases at J; junction bases unmatched: 1. The germline CDR1 and CDR2 sequences are LNHNV and YYDKDF (reference sequence). CDR3 nucleotides: TGTGCCACCAGCAGCGGGACAGCTAACTATGGCTACACCTTC. Protein: CATSSGTANYGYTF. Combining the CDR3 with reference TRBV15 and TRBJ1-2 gives the whole variable domain DAMVIQNPRYQVTQFGKPVTLSCSQTLNHNVMYWYQQKSSQAPKLLFHYYDKDFNNEADTPDNFQSRRPNTSFCFLDIRSPGLGDTAMYLCATSSGTANYGYTFGSGTRLTVV.

J is TRBJ2-3 and V is TRBV28; 10 positions agree with TRBD2. The germline V gene encodes CDR1 MDHEN and CDR2 SYDVKM. V shed 6 bases, J shed 5 bases, and the junction held 2 bases outside the gene matches. CDR3 length: 13 amino acids. The CDR3 loop is CASRRTSGDTQYF. In DNA, the CDR3 is TGTGCCAGCAGAAGGACTAGCGGAGATACGCAGTATTTT.

About this clone itself: The sample holds other DNA sequences that translate to the same CDR3. This chain links TRBV29-1 with TRBJ1-2, with TRBD1 matching over 9 bases. The CDR3 runs 12 residues. Germline V gene lookup returns CDR1 SQVTM and CDR2 ANQGSEA. Germline trimming cut 7 bases from V and 2 bases from J; bases unmatched to any gene: 2. CDR3 in DNA: TGCAGCGCTGGACAGGGGAACTATGGCTACACCTTC. This encodes CSAGQGNYGYTF.

The chain recombines TRBV19 with TRBJ2-7, with 9 bases that match TRBD1. With V trimmed by 5 bases and J by 1 base, 6 bases remained unmatched. CDR3 length: 15 amino acids. Germline CDR1 reads LNHDA; CDR2 reads SQIVND (reference sequence). The CDR3 protein is CASSLSGTGSYEQYF. For the CDR3, the DNA is TGTGCCAGTAGTCTCTCCGGGACAGGGTCCTACGAGCAGTACTTC.

This chain uses TRBV6-2 or TRBV6-3 with TRBJ2-3; D call uncertain. Trimming took 6 bases from V and 7 from J, leaving 11 bases between them. The germline gives CDR1 MNHEY, CDR2 SVGEGT. The length of the CDR3 is 12 residues. This CDR3 is CASSPSSHTQYF. The CDR3 DNA follows: TGTGCCAGCAGCCCCTCGTCTCATACGCAGTATTTT.

The V and J genes are TRBV19 and TRBJ2-1, with D maybe TRBD1 (6 bases). Germline-derived CDR1 and CDR2 are LNHDA and SQIVND (reference sequence). This CDR3 contains 16 residues. The germline V and J ends were trimmed by 8 bases and 1 base, with 18 bases remaining between them. CDR3 loop: CASDSGQRHSYNEQFF. CDR3 coding DNA: TGTGCCAGTGACTCAGGACAGCGCCATTCCTACAATGAGCAGTTCTTC.

This clone was counted only a few times. The chain is built from TRBV3-1 (or the pseudogene TRBV3-2) and TRBJ2-1; TRBD2 is a possible D gene (6 bases). In germline, CDR1 is LGHDT, CDR2 YNNKEL (reference sequence). V was pared by 0 bases and J by 6 bases, with 9 bases between. The CDR3 totals 14 residues. The CDR3 is CASSQEGGINEQFF. The CDR3 coding sequence is TGTGCCAGCAGCCAAGAGGGAGGAATCAATGAGCAGTTCTTC.

The J gene is TRBJ1-3, the V gene TRBV7-9, with D perhaps TRBD1 (5 bases). Trimming removed 5 bases from V and 1 base from J, with 12 bases in between. Germline CDR1 and CDR2: SEHNR and FQNEAQ (reference sequence). The CDR3 contains 15 residues. This chain's CDR3 is CASSPGGGSGNTIYF. Here the CDR3 DNA reads TGTGCCAGCAGCCCCGGGGGGGGATCTGGAAACACCATATATTTT.